These 21 T cell receptor beta chains share one sample of origin, sequenced in a study of shared clonotypes between healthy human individuals (dated by TCRdb to about 2020). Library method: the immunoSEQ multiplex PCR assay. TCRdb took this table from immuneACCESS and kept in-frame rearrangements with V and J called. Such tables lack part of the clones; where checked against another copy, unresolved V genes explain under half of the gap, and the rest is unexplained. This sample is represented by some 2 million clones; 90% to 95% of them were singletons. Of the sample, around 0.13% is held by the ten largest clones. Sequencing was performed on naive CD4+ T cells sorted from blood. The meaning of the sample's cell subset or site label: CD45RA+ positively selected. The receptors stem from a young man in good health.

The CDR3, as DNA: TGTGCCAGTAGTCCCCCTTTGGGGGCCACCTCCTACGAGCAGTACTTC. Its protein is CASSPPLGATSYEQYF. The chain is built from TRBV19 and TRBJ2-7; D is perhaps TRBD1 (6 bases). Deletions cut 5 bases from V and 0 bases from J, with 17 bases between. The CDR3 contains 16 residues. Germline CDR1 and CDR2: LNHDA and SQIVND (reference sequence). Combining the CDR3 with reference TRBV19 and TRBJ2-7 gives the whole variable domain DGGITQSPKYLFRKEGQNVTLSCEQNLNHDAMYWYRQDPGQGLRLIYYSQIVNDFQKGDIAEGYSVSREKKESFPLTVTSAQKNPTAFYLCASSPPLGATSYEQYFGPGTRLTVT.

In this sample, this clone turned up once. Other DNA sequences in this sample translate to the same CDR3. The rearrangement joins TRBV9 to TRBJ2-7; perhaps TRBD1 as D (6 bases). Looked up from germline, CDR1 is SGDLS and CDR2 is YYNGEE. V was cut by 0 bases and J by 4 bases, with 11 bases left in between. The CDR3 sequence is 14 residues long. The CDR3 loop reads CASSVDTGLYEQYF. The CDR3 nucleotides are TGTGCCAGCAGCGTAGACACAGGGTTATACGAGCAGTACTTC.

The rearrangement joins TRBV7-2 to TRBJ2-7, with 10 bases lining up with TRBD2. Germline CDR1 and CDR2: SGHTA and FQGNSA. The CDR3 is 15 amino acids. V dropped 2 bases and J dropped 3; count of bases not matched to a gene: 4. CDR3: CASSLSTSGVYEQYF. The DNA of the CDR3 is TGTGCCAGCAGCTTATCAACTAGCGGGGTCTACGAGCAGTACTTC.

Comment on this clone: Other DNA sequences from this sample encode an identical CDR3 as well. V gene TRBV30 combines with J gene TRBJ1-1; 9 bases match TRBD1. Germline trimming cut 3 bases from V and 3 bases from J; bases unmatched to any gene: 2. Germline V gene lookup returns CDR1 GTSNPN and CDR2 SVGIG (reference sequence). This CDR3 is 13 amino acids long. The CDR3 DNA reads TGTGCCTGGAGGGGACAGGGTTACACTGAAGCTTTCTTT. Protein sequence: CAWRGQGYTEAFF.

The chain combines TRBV6-1 with TRBJ1-1, with a tentative D call TRBD1 (6 bases). Trimming pared 8 bases from V and 0 bases from J, leaving 10 bases between. Germline V lookup: CDR1 MNHNS, CDR2 SASEGT. This CDR3 comprises 13 residues. Written as DNA, the CDR3 is TGTGCCAGCGAAACAGGGTTGAACACTGAAGCTTTCTTT. Translated: CASETGLNTEAFF.

The CDR3 DNA is TGTGCCAGCAGCTCCCAGCCAGGGGCGGGTGAAAAACTGTTTTTT. It is translated as CASSSQPGAGEKLFF. This sequence joins TRBV7-2 and TRBJ1-4; a weak D match, TRBD1 (6 bases). CDR3 length: 15 amino acids. Germline values: CDR1 SGHTA, CDR2 FQGNSA. Deletions cut 4 bases from V and 7 bases from J, with 16 bases between.

Concerning this clone itself: The sample carries other DNA sequences with the same CDR3. The chain employs TRBV7-2 and TRBJ2-7, with D tentatively TRBD1 (6 bases). CDR3 length: 13 amino acids. V was cut by 1 base and J by 4 bases, with 8 bases left in between. Germline CDR1 and CDR2: SGHTA and FQGNSA. The CDR3 protein is CASSLEQGYEQYF. The CDR3 DNA sequence: TGTGCCAGCAGCTTAGAACAGGGTTACGAGCAGTACTTC.

The chain joins TRBV28 to TRBJ2-5; D not certain. Germline-derived CDR1 and CDR2 are MDHEN and SYDVKM. V shed 4 bases and J shed 5 bases, with 11 bases lying between them. The CDR3 is 13 amino acids. CDR3 nucleotides: TGTGCCAGCAGTTGGGTACAGTCGGAGACCCAGTACTTC. Translation: CASSWVQSETQYF.

This chain links TRBV6-1 with TRBJ2-3, with TRBD2 identical over 8 bases. Germline lookup yields CDR1 MNHNS and CDR2 SASEGT. V dropped 2 bases and J dropped 2; count of bases not matched to a gene: 6. The CDR3 loop spans 16 amino acids. CDR3 bases: TGTGCCAGCAGTGAATTACGGGGGGGCCCCACAGATACGCAGTATTTT. This sequence encodes CASSELRGGPTDTQYF.

This sequence joins TRBV7-2 and TRBJ2-5, with D maybe TRBD2 (5 bases). Germline V gives CDR1 SGHTA, CDR2 FQGNSA. The germline V and J ends were trimmed by 5 bases and 3 bases, with 13 bases remaining between them. The CDR3 is 14 amino acids. The CDR3 sequence is CASSPRGLKETQYF. CDR3 nucleotide sequence: TGTGCCAGCAGCCCTCGGGGTCTGAAAGAGACCCAGTACTTC. The full variable domain, completed using reference TRBV7-2 and TRBJ2-5, is GAGVSQSPSNKVTEKGKDVELRCDPISGHTALYWYRQSLGQGLEFLIYFQGNSAPDKSGLPSDRFSAERTGGSVSTLTIQRTQQEDSAVYLCASSPRGLKETQYFGPGTRLLVL.

This clone was found once. The chain recombines TRBV5-1 with TRBJ2-3; TRBD2 matches 13 bases. Germline CDR1 and CDR2: SGHRS and YFSETQ. Trimming took 3 bases from V and 7 from J; bases not matched to a gene: 17. The CDR3 contains 19 residues. This CDR3 reads CASSSTARGLAGVGNTQYF. For the CDR3, the DNA is TGCGCCAGCAGCTCGACAGCGAGAGGACTAGCGGGAGTAGGGAATACGCAGTATTTT.

V usage is TRBV7-2 and J usage is TRBJ1-4; D gene ambiguous. The CDR3 extends over 16 amino acids. The germline CDR1 and CDR2 sequences are SGHTA and FQGNSA. The ends were cut back, 0 bases at V and 0 bases at J, with 8 bases in the middle. The CDR3 nucleotides read TGTGCCAGCAGCTTAGCTAGGGTGGCAACTAATGAAAAACTGTTTTTT. This translates into CASSLARVATNEKLFF. Drawing the rest from reference TRBV7-2 and TRBJ1-4, the complete variable domain is GAGVSQSPSNKVTEKGKDVELRCDPISGHTALYWYRQSLGQGLEFLIYFQGNSAPDKSGLPSDRFSAERTGGSVSTLTIQRTQQEDSAVYLCASSLARVATNEKLFFGSGTQLSVL.

About this clone itself: The sample contains more than one DNA sequence encoding this CDR3. The chain carries TRBV6-5 and TRBJ2-5; 9 nucleotides line up with TRBD1. The CDR3 is made up of 13 amino acids. J gave up 4 bases and V 5 bases, and 2 bases lay outside the gene matches. Germline loops: CDR1 MNHEY, CDR2 SVGAGI. The CDR3 sequence is CASSRTGAETQYF. The CDR3 coding sequence is TGTGCCAGCAGTAGGACAGGGGCAGAGACCCAGTACTTC.

The chain carries TRBV7-9 and TRBJ2-2, with 8 positions matching TRBD1. CDR1 and CDR2 from the germline V gene are SEHNR and FQNEAQ (reference sequence). The CDR3 is made up of 15 amino acids. Unmatched junction bases numbered 6, after V lost 5 bases and J lost 4 bases. DNA for the CDR3: TGTGCCAGCAGCGGAAGACAGGGGCCCACCGGGGAGCTGTTTTTT. Encoded protein: CASSGRQGPTGELFF.

About this clone itself: It may be a read error: a sequence one base away is much more abundant. This sample also contains other DNA sequences that code for the same CDR3. The chain links TRBV29-1 to TRBJ2-7; D unresolved. Germline V CDR1 and CDR2: SQVTM, ANQGSEA. CDR3 size: 11 residues. Trimming stripped 4 bases from V and 0 bases from J, with 4 bases between. The CDR3 DNA reads TGCAGCGTTGCAGTCTCCTACGAGCAGTACTTC. It yields the protein CSVAVSYEQYF.

This clone was seen a single time. The chain has TRBV7-2 and TRBJ2-6; a weak D match, TRBD1 (5 bases). There are 16 residues in the CDR3. Germline V gene lookup returns CDR1 SGHTA and CDR2 FQGNSA. Trimming left V 2 bases short and J 3 bases short, with 11 bases between. CDR3: CASSLISGIGANVLTF. The CDR3 DNA reads TGTGCCAGCAGCTTAATTTCAGGGATTGGGGCCAACGTCCTGACTTTC. Complete variable domain (other parts from reference TRBV7-2 and TRBJ2-6): GAGVSQSPSNKVTEKGKDVELRCDPISGHTALYWYRQSLGQGLEFLIYFQGNSAPDKSGLPSDRFSAERTGGSVSTLTIQRTQQEDSAVYLCASSLISGIGANVLTFGAGSRLTVL.

The chain couples TRBV4-3 to TRBJ1-6, with 8 bases fitting TRBD1. The germline CDR1 and CDR2 sequences are LGHNA and YSLEER. The ends lost 3 bases at V and 5 bases at J; junction bases unmatched: 12. The CDR3 covers 18 residues. The CDR3 protein is CASSQLAAGTGNNSPLHF. In DNA form, the CDR3 reads TGCGCCAGCAGCCAGCTGGCAGCGGGGACAGGAAATAATTCACCCCTCCACTTT.

This clone was found once. Different DNA sequences within this sample yield the same CDR3. The chain links TRBV28 to TRBJ1-5; 7 bases agree with TRBD1. The CDR3 runs 14 residues. Unmatched junction bases numbered 4, after V lost 5 bases and J lost 3 bases. Germline CDR1 is MDHEN and CDR2 is SYDVKM. In nucleotides, the CDR3 is TGTGCCAGCAGTCCAGGGGGGAACAATCAGCCCCAGCATTTT. It specifies CASSPGGNNQPQHF.

This sequence joins TRBV5-1 and TRBJ2-3; D not certain. V lost 2 bases and J lost 3, with 13 bases in between. The CDR3 length is 15 residues. CDR1 and CDR2 from the germline V gene are SGHRS and YFSETQ. The CDR3 DNA is TGCGCCAGCAGCTTCCTAGTGAGCGAGACAGATACGCAGTATTTT. It yields the protein CASSFLVSETDTQYF.

The chain links TRBV7-6 to TRBJ2-7, with 8 positions matching TRBD2. Unmatched junction bases numbered 20, after V lost 5 bases and J lost 2 bases. Germline loops: CDR1 SGHVS, CDR2 FNYEAQ. The CDR3 has 19 amino acids. Written as DNA, the CDR3 is TGTGCCAGCAGCCCCCAACGGGCGGGGGGATCCTATGGGCCCTACGAGCAGTACTTC. This sequence encodes CASSPQRAGGSYGPYEQYF.

V is TRBV6-1 and J is TRBJ1-2; maybe TRBD1 (6 bases). The germline V gene has CDR1 MNHNS and CDR2 SASEGT. This CDR3 has 13 residues. V lost 5 bases and J lost 3, with 10 bases in between. The CDR3 spells CASSSNRDYGYTF. The CDR3 DNA reads as TGTGCCAGCAGTTCAAACAGGGACTATGGCTACACCTTC.